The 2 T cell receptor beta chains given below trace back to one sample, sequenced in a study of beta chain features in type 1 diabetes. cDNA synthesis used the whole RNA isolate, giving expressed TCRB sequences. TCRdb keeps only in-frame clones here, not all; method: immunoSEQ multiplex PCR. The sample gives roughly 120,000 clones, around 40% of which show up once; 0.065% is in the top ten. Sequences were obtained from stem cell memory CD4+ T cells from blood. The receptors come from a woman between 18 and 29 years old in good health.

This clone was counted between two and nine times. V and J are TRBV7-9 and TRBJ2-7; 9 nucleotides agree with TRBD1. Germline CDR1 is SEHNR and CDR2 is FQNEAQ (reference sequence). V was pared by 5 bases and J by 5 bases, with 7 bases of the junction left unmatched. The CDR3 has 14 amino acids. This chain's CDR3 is CASSQGTGIDEQYF. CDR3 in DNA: TGTGCCAGCAGCCAGGGGACAGGGATCGACGAGCAGTACTTC.

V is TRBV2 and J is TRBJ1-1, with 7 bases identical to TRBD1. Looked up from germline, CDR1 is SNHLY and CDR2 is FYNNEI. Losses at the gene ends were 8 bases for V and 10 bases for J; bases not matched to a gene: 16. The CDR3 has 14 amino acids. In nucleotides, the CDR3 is TGTGCCAGCGGTACAGGGGACTCGTTATGGAGAGCTTTCTTT. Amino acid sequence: CASGTGDSLWRAFF.